This TCR beta chain was observed in a study of blood T cell repertoires in COVID-19. Study-wide background: Specimens from acute and convalescent COVID-19 originated in the United States, Italy and Spain. In each case, the material was cDNA or gDNA derived from T cells, B-cell-depleted T cells, or PBMCs.

Authors' methods: Nucleated cell number was recorded as an estimate derived from reference gene primer amplification. Sequencing was performed with immunoSEQ multiplex PCR; in TCRdb, only in-frame clones are kept and a portion is missing. The DNA gave D and trimming, while V, J and clone size come from that table. The sample has 85,000 to 95,000 clones, 60% to 85% seen once. V was trimmed by 1 base and J by 9 bases, leaving 11 bases between them. The CDR3 totals 13 residues. Germline V gene lookup returns CDR1 SGDLS and CDR2 YYNGEE. V and J are TRBV9 and TRBJ2-1; D remains ambiguous. The sample comprised peripheral blood. This TCR derives from a man between 65 and 80 years old with acute or convalescent COVID-19. This CDR3 reads CASSVSPESEQFF. CDR3 sequence (DNA): TGTGCCAGCAGCGTATCCCCCGAGAGTGAGCAGTTCTTC. Full variable domain (remainder filled in from reference TRBV9 and TRBJ2-1): DSGVTQTPKHLITATGQRVTLRCSPRSGDLSVYWYQQSLDQGLQFLIQYYNGEERAKGNILERFSAQQFPDLHSELNLSSLELGDSALYFCASSVSPESEQFFGPGTRLTVL.